This T cell receptor beta chain was sequenced for a study of T cell responses to AZD1222 COVID-19 vaccine. Study-wide results and limits: Spike-wide vaccine-associated CD4 TCRs dominated at 160-218 and 743-854. Donors in the cohort were predominantly white British and more often female, and clonal diversity was possibly underestimated.

Assay: immunoSEQ multiplex PCR; the TCRdb copy retains only in-frame clones and omits some. There are 110,000 or so clones in the sample; roughly 88% occur only once, and roughly 18% lies in the top ten. Points on this clone: Antigen specificity is unknown.

This CDR3 is 15 amino acids long. Germline-derived CDR1 and CDR2 are SGHNT and YYREEE (reference sequence). Deletions cut 4 bases from V and 6 bases from J, with 16 bases between. The sequences come from peripheral blood, collected on day 0 of AZD1222 vaccination. The chain carries TRBV5-4 and TRBJ1-4; no reliable D call. This receptor was identified in an adult in good health. The CDR3 loop is CASSPAPPNHEKLFF. CDR3 sequence (DNA): TGTGCCAGCAGCCCGGCCCCTCCCAACCATGAAAAACTGTTTTTT. Full variable domain (rest looked up from reference TRBV5-4 and TRBJ1-4): ETGVTQSPTHLIKTRGQQVTLRCSSQSGHNTVSWYQQALGQGPQFIFQYYREEENGRGNFPPRFSGLQFPNYSSELNVNALELDDSALYLCASSPAPPNHEKLFFGSGTQLSVL.